The rows below give T cell receptor beta chains drawn from one sample of a study of blood T cell repertoires in COVID-19. Data came from immunoSEQ multiplex PCR; TCRdb stores just in-frame clones and leaves some out. The repertoire holds under 65,000 clones, with 90% as singletons. The sequencing input was peripheral blood. These receptors were collected from a woman older than 75 with active COVID-19. The CDR3 runs from the conserved cysteine through the conserved F or W. The D gene is left open where the match is weak. Expanded clones are given a class, and other clones once, few, many or no size at all.

CASRPTSGGARTDTQYF	TGTGCCAGCAGACCCACTAGCGGGGGGGCCCGCACAGATACGCAGTATTTT	-	TRBJ2-3	TRBD2	TRBV2
CASRTTGNQPQHF	TGTGCCAGCAGAACCACGGGCAATCAGCCCCAGCATTTT	-	TRBJ1-5	-	TRBV28
CASSPGPSTRETQYF	TGTGCCAGCTCACCAGGGCCTTCAACCAGGGAGACCCAGTACTTC	-	TRBJ2-5	-	TRBV18
CATSDLWGGNTGELFF	TGTGCCACCAGTGATCTCTGGGGGGGGAACACCGGGGAGCTGTTTTTT	-	TRBJ2-2	TRBD2	TRBV24-1
CASSLGGGQPQHF	TGTGCCAGCAGCTTAGGGGGAGGGCAGCCCCAGCATTTT	-	TRBJ1-5	-	TRBV7-8
CASSQVQETQYF	TGTGCCAGCAGCCAAGTACAGGAGACCCAGTACTTC	-	TRBJ2-5	-	TRBV3-1/TRBV3-2
CASSPPGGGNQPQHF	TGTGCCAGCTCACCACCGGGAGGTGGCAATCAGCCCCAGCATTTT	-	TRBJ1-5	-	TRBV18
CASSLGRANYGYTF	TGTGCCAGCAGCCTAGGACGGGCTAACTATGGCTACACCTTC	-	TRBJ1-2	-	TRBV7-2
CASGGRAADTQYF	TGTGCCAGCGGCGGGAGGGCCGCAGATACGCAGTATTTT	-	TRBJ2-3	TRBD2	TRBV12-3/TRBV12-4
CASSHPGLAGDEQFF	TGTGCCAGCAGCCACCCAGGACTAGCTGGGGATGAGCAGTTCTTC	-	TRBJ2-1	TRBD2	TRBV7-6
CASSDLLWTGGGQPQHF	TGTGCCAGCAGTGACCTACTCTGGACAGGGGGCGGTCAGCCCCAGCATTTT	-	TRBJ1-5	TRBD1	TRBV27
CASSEGWRDNQPQHF	TGTGCCAGCAGTGAAGGATGGAGAGACAATCAGCCCCAGCATTTT	few	TRBJ1-5	-	TRBV2
CASSLFSDEGEKLFF	TGTGCCAGCAGTTTATTTTCCGATGAGGGTGAAAAACTGTTTTTT	-	TRBJ1-4	-	TRBV28
CASSAGLSGRAGEFF	TGTGCCAGCAGCGCGGGCCTTAGCGGGAGGGCCGGCGAGTTCTTC	-	TRBJ2-1	TRBD2	TRBV27
CASSPSLGRGGQPQHF	TGTGCCAGCAGTCCCAGTTTGGGGAGGGGGGGTCAGCCCCAGCATTTT	-	TRBJ1-5	-	TRBV28
CASSYGTGGRWTGELFF	TGTGCCAGCAGTTACGGGACAGGGGGCAGGTGGACCGGGGAGCTGTTTTTT	-	TRBJ2-2	TRBD1	TRBV5-6
CASSLMAGAAPDTQYF	TGTGCCAGCAGTTTAATGGCGGGAGCGGCCCCAGATACGCAGTATTTT	few	TRBJ2-3	TRBD2	TRBV28
CASLSGSTDTQYF	TGCGCCAGCCTTAGCGGGAGCACAGATACGCAGTATTTT	-	TRBJ2-3	TRBD2	TRBV5-1
CASSLGGGSDTQYF	TGTGCCAGCAGCTTAGGGGGGGGGTCAGATACGCAGTATTTT	-	TRBJ2-3	TRBD2	TRBV11-2
CASSQRQGFGAFF	TGTGCCAGCAGTCAAAGACAGGGTTTCGGAGCTTTCTTT	-	TRBJ1-1	TRBD1	TRBV12-3/TRBV12-4
CASSVMDRNNSPLHF	TGTGCCAGCAGTGTTATGGACAGGAATAATTCACCCCTCCACTTT	-	TRBJ1-6	TRBD1	TRBV2
CASRRADLAYEQYF	TGTGCCAGCAGACGAGCGGACCTTGCCTACGAGCAGTACTTC	-	TRBJ2-7	-	TRBV28
CASSSTGSSTDTQYF	TGTGCCAGCAGCTCGACAGGTTCTAGCACAGATACGCAGTATTTT	-	TRBJ2-3	-	TRBV7-9
CASSLGYPENSPLHF	TGTGCCAGCAGCCTAGGGTATCCAGAAAATTCACCCCTCCACTTT	-	TRBJ1-6	-	TRBV13
CASSPSGNYGYTF	TGTGCCAGCAGCCCCTCGGGTAACTATGGCTACACCTTC	-	TRBJ1-2	-	TRBV5-5
CASSFPGLAGGPTTDTQYF	TGTGCCAGCAGCTTCCCGGGACTAGCGGGAGGGCCTACCACAGATACGCAGTATTTT	-	TRBJ2-3	TRBD2	TRBV11-2
CASSLLVVQGDTGELFF	TGTGCCAGCAGCCTGCTCGTTGTACAGGGGGACACCGGGGAGCTGTTTTTT	few	TRBJ2-2	TRBD1	TRBV5-4
CASSPTWGVGETQYF	TGTGCCAGCTCACCCACCTGGGGGGTAGGAGAGACCCAGTACTTC	-	TRBJ2-5	-	TRBV18
CASSLFRWAQVAQYF	TGTGCCAGCAGCTTGTTCCGGTGGGCCCAGGTGGCCCAGTACTTC	-	TRBJ2-5	-	TRBV5-6
CASSLVRYNEQFF	TGTGCCAGCAGTTTAGTTAGATACAATGAGCAGTTCTTC	-	TRBJ2-1	-	TRBV28
CASSLGTAYEQYF	TGTGCCAGCAGCTTAGGGACAGCCTACGAGCAGTACTTC	-	TRBJ2-7	TRBD1	TRBV28
CASSGDRANYGYTF	TGTGCCAGCAGTGGGGACAGGGCTAACTATGGCTACACCTTC	-	TRBJ1-2	TRBD1	TRBV2
CASSLDSPNEQFF	TGTGCCAGCAGTCTAGACTCACCGAATGAGCAGTTCTTC	-	TRBJ2-1	-	TRBV6-4
CASSLELAGASTDTQYF	TGTGCCAGCAGTTTAGAACTAGCGGGGGCTAGCACAGATACGCAGTATTTT	-	TRBJ2-3	TRBD2	TRBV28
CASIPGGDSPLHF	TGTGCCAGCATCCCCGGGGGGGATTCACCCCTCCACTTT	-	TRBJ1-6	-	TRBV28
CASSLWWGEGNQPQHF	TGTGCCAGCAGTTTATGGTGGGGGGAGGGCAATCAGCCCCAGCATTTT	-	TRBJ1-5	-	TRBV27
CASSLYPGQGVNEQFF	TGTGCCAGCAGTCTCTATCCGGGACAGGGGGTCAATGAGCAGTTCTTC	-	TRBJ2-1	TRBD1	TRBV27
CASSGSYPLAYEQYF	TGTGCCAGCAGTGGCTCCTACCCCCTAGCCTACGAGCAGTACTTC	-	TRBJ2-7	-	TRBV28
CASRGGLQNTGELFF	TGTGCCAGCAGGGGGGGACTCCAGAACACCGGGGAGCTGTTTTTT	-	TRBJ2-2	-	TRBV2
CASSQDQDFTDTQYF	TGTGCCAGCAGCCAAGATCAGGATTTCACAGATACGCAGTATTTT	-	TRBJ2-3	-	TRBV4-2
CATGTGVDQPQHF	TGTGCCACCGGGACAGGGGTCGATCAGCCCCAGCATTTT	-	TRBJ1-5	TRBD1	TRBV6-5
CASSEPRRSEAFF	TGCGCCAGCAGTGAGCCGAGACGGAGTGAAGCTTTCTTT	-	TRBJ1-1	-	TRBV10-1
CAWSVRSGTPGELFF	TGTGCCTGGAGTGTACGCAGCGGGACACCCGGGGAGCTGTTTTTT	-	TRBJ2-2	-	TRBV30
CASSEPHGSSYNEQFF	TGTGCCAGCAGTGAACCGCACGGGAGCTCCTACAATGAGCAGTTCTTC	-	TRBJ2-1	-	TRBV6-1
CSASTGLVSETQYF	TGCAGTGCCAGTACCGGACTAGTATCCGAGACCCAGTACTTC	-	TRBJ2-5	TRBD2	TRBV20-1